This TCR beta chain was recovered during a study of blood T cell repertoires in COVID-19. For the study at large: Sites across the United States, Italy and Spain contributed samples from acute and convalescent COVID-19. From T cells, B-cell-depleted T cells, or PBMCs came the material, which was cDNA or gDNA.

CDR1 KGHSH and CDR2 LQKENI come from the germline V gene. Trimming removed 4 bases at V and 0 bases at J, with 12 bases between. The CDR3 sequence is 16 residues long. In the source study's methods: Reference gene primer amplification in the assay estimated nucleated cell counts. TCRdb's table, derived via immunoSEQ multiplex PCR, lists solely in-frame clones and lacks some. V and J calls and clone size come straight from that table; D and trimming were deduced from the DNA. Among roughly 250,000 clones listed, roughly four fifths were seen once. This TCR came from a woman of 80 years or more with acute or convalescent COVID-19. The sequencing input was peripheral blood. The rearrangement joins TRBV18 to TRBJ2-2; D unclear. The DNA of the CDR3 is TGTGCCAGCTCACTACTTGCAGGATCGAACACCGGGGAGCTGTTTTTT. This encodes CASSLLAGSNTGELFF.